A single sample is the source of the 23 T cell receptor beta chains below, sequenced in a study of blood T cell repertoires in COVID-19. This table comes from immunoSEQ multiplex PCR, and its TCRdb copy is limited to in-frame clones, with some not included. The profile shows fewer than 450,000 clones, 90% to 95% of them singletons. The source material was peripheral blood. All receptors come from a woman under 30 who had recovered from COVID-19.

This clone was seen only a few times. The rearrangement links TRBV29-1 to TRBJ1-2; D not certain. Germline assignment: CDR1 SQVTM and CDR2 ANQGSEA. The CDR3 contains 13 residues. V gave up 5 bases and J gave up 5 bases, with 15 bases separating them. The CDR3 nucleotides read TGCAGCGTTCCTATTGGGCCGATTTATGGCTACACCTTC. It codes for CSVPIGPIYGYTF.

The gene calls are TRBV10-3 and TRBJ2-7, with 8 bases aligning to TRBD2. Unmatched junction bases numbered 9, after V lost 4 bases and J lost 7 bases. The CDR3 has 14 residues. Germline V gives CDR1 ENHRY, CDR2 SYGVKD. CDR3 region: CAISGSGSEGEQYV. CDR3 nucleotides: TGTGCCATCAGTGGGAGCGGGAGCGAAGGGGAGCAGTACGTC.

The table lists this clone with a few counts. J is TRBJ1-2 and V is TRBV7-9, with a tentative D call TRBD1 (6 bases). This CDR3 region has 15 residues. Between the trimmed V and J ends, which lost 4 bases and 8 bases, there was a span of 20 bases. CDR1 and CDR2 (germline): SEHNR, FQNEAQ (reference sequence). CDR3 residues: CASSSPGTPQEGYTF. DNA for the CDR3: TGTGCCAGCAGCTCCCCTGGGACACCTCAAGAGGGCTACACCTTC.

This chain links TRBV30 with TRBJ1-4, with D possibly TRBD1 on 5 matching bases. Trimming cost V 3 bases and J 8 bases, with 13 bases left between them. This CDR3 has 13 residues. Germline V gives CDR1 GTSNPN, CDR2 SVGIG (reference sequence). The CDR3 protein is CAWSAIGGEKLFF. For the CDR3, the DNA is TGTGCCTGGAGCGCCATCGGGGGAGAAAAACTGTTTTTT.

The rearrangement links TRBV4-1 to TRBJ1-1, with D possibly being TRBD1 (5 bases). Trimming took off 2 bases at V and 2 bases at J, with 12 bases between the two ends. The CDR3 runs to 15 residues. Per germline, CDR1 MGHRA and CDR2 YSYEKL. The CDR3 here is CASSQPTDSNTEAFF. The DNA of the CDR3 is TGCGCCAGCAGCCAACCAACCGACAGTAACACTGAAGCTTTCTTT.

In its sample, this clone was seen many times. V usage is TRBV12-3 or TRBV12-4 and J usage is TRBJ1-1; D unclear. With 2 bases removed from V and 4 bases from J, the gap between germline ends came to 8 bases. This CDR3 comprises 13 residues. CDR3 protein: CASSLMEGTEAFF. DNA of the CDR3: TGTGCCAGCAGTTTAATGGAGGGCACTGAAGCTTTCTTT.

The chain employs TRBV2 and TRBJ2-1, with 10 bases aligning to TRBD2. Germline V CDR1 and CDR2: SNHLY, FYNNEI. The length of the CDR3 is 15 residues. Germline trimming cut 6 bases from V and 2 bases from J; bases unmatched to any gene: 4. The CDR3 coding sequence is TGTGCCAGCAGCCGCGGACTAGCGGCCTACAATGAGCAGTTCTTC. It translates to CASSRGLAAYNEQFF.

J is TRBJ2-1 and V is TRBV7-6; 10 bases fit TRBD2. Germline lookup yields CDR1 SGHVS and CDR2 FNYEAQ. Unmatched junction bases numbered 7, after V lost 4 bases and J lost 4 bases. The CDR3 has 16 residues. CDR3 residues: CASSSVTGLAYNEQFF. As DNA, the CDR3 is TGTGCCAGCAGCTCGGTCACGGGACTAGCGTACAATGAGCAGTTCTTC.

The rearrangement joins TRBV2 to TRBJ1-4; D possibly corresponds to TRBD1 (5 bases). Germline V gene sequence: CDR1 SNHLY, CDR2 FYNNEI. The CDR3 extends over 16 amino acids. CDR3 region: CAKRKGLSSTNEKLFF. The CDR3 nucleotides are TGTGCAAAAAGGAAGGGGCTTTCCTCCACTAATGAAAAACTGTTTTTT.

The CDR3 region has the DNA TGTGCCAGCAGTGAGACTCCCTACGAGCAGTACGTC. It codes for CASSETPYEQYV. The chain has TRBV6-1 and TRBJ2-7, with D hard to call. The V end was cut by 3 bases, the J end by 2 bases, with 5 bases between. Germline V gene lookup returns CDR1 MNHNS and CDR2 SASEGT. CDR3 length: 12 amino acids.

The chain couples TRBV10-3 to TRBJ2-1; 7 positions match TRBD2. Per germline, CDR1 ENHRY and CDR2 SYGVKD. This CDR3 contains 16 residues. The V and J ends lost 4 bases and 0 bases, in that order; junction bases with no gene match: 6. CDR3 residues: CAISVGGSGSYNEQFF. The CDR3 DNA follows: TGTGCCATCAGTGTGGGCGGGAGTGGCTCCTACAATGAGCAGTTCTTC.

The chain has TRBV28 and TRBJ1-2, with TRBD1 as a possible D gene (6 bases). This CDR3 spans 13 amino acids. Trimming removed 5 bases at V and 3 bases at J, with 10 bases between. CDR1 is MDHEN, CDR2 SYDVKM, per germline. The CDR3 loop reads CASSVDRYYGYTF. The CDR3, as DNA: TGTGCCAGCAGTGTCGACAGGTACTATGGCTACACCTTC.

The rearrangement uses TRBV5-1 and TRBJ2-1, with 10 bases lining up with TRBD2. This CDR3 region has 15 residues. Germline V gene sequence: CDR1 SGHRS, CDR2 YFSETQ. V shed 3 bases, J shed 6 bases, and the junction held 6 bases outside the gene matches. CDR3 in amino acids: CASSSQLAGSNEQFF. In nucleotides, the CDR3 is TGCGCCAGCAGCTCGCAACTAGCGGGAAGCAATGAGCAGTTCTTC. The full variable domain, its missing parts supplied by reference TRBV5-1 and TRBJ2-1, is KAGVTQTPRYLIKTRGQQVTLSCSPISGHRSVSWYQQTPGQGLQFLFEYFSETQRNKGNFPGRFSGRQFSNSRSEMNVSTLELGDSALYLCASSSQLAGSNEQFFGPGTRLTVL.

V and J are TRBV7-2 and TRBJ2-1, with TRBD2 matching 14 bases. CDR3 length: 15 amino acids. Germline CDR1 is SGHTA and CDR2 is FQGNSA. V trimming: 4 bases; J trimming: 6 bases; junction bases outside the gene matches: 2. CDR3 residues: CASSSGLAGANEQFF. The CDR3 DNA reads as TGTGCCAGCAGCTCGGGACTAGCGGGAGCCAATGAGCAGTTCTTC. Full variable domain (missing parts from reference TRBV7-2 and TRBJ2-1): GAGVSQSPSNKVTEKGKDVELRCDPISGHTALYWYRQSLGQGLEFLIYFQGNSAPDKSGLPSDRFSAERTGGSVSTLTIQRTQQEDSAVYLCASSSGLAGANEQFFGPGTRLTVL.

This chain's CDR3 is CASSQDLMREPYEQYV. In DNA form, the CDR3 reads TGCGCCAGCAGCCAAGATCTAATGCGGGAACCCTACGAGCAGTACGTC. This sequence joins TRBV4-3 and TRBJ2-7; the D gene is possibly TRBD2 (6 bases). The ends were cut back, 0 bases at V and 2 bases at J, with 14 bases in the middle. CDR3 length: 16 residues. Per germline, CDR1 LGHNA and CDR2 YSLEER.

This chain links TRBV12-5 with TRBJ2-2; 10 nucleotides match TRBD2. This CDR3 is built from 16 residues. Germline CDR1 and CDR2: LGHNT and FRNRAP. Trimming took 9 bases from V and 0 from J; bases not matched to a gene: 7. CDR3 region: CASGTSVRTNTGELFF. The CDR3 nucleotides are TGTGCTAGCGGGACTAGCGTCAGAACGAACACCGGGGAGCTGTTTTTT.

The chain couples TRBV5-1 to TRBJ2-2, with TRBD1 matching over 7 bases. Germline V gene sequence: CDR1 SGHRS, CDR2 YFSETQ. CDR3 length equals 14 residues. The V gene end was trimmed by 3 bases and the J gene end by 6 bases; junction bases not matched to a gene: 5. The CDR3 coding sequence is TGCGCCAGCAGCTCGACAGGGTCGGCCGGGGAGCTGTTTTTT. Its translation: CASSSTGSAGELFF.

The CDR3: CASSPGPGDFYSYEQYV. CDR3 bases: TGTGCCAGCAGTCCTGGCCCGGGGGACTTCTACTCCTACGAGCAGTACGTC. The chain combines TRBV2 with TRBJ2-7, with D perhaps matching TRBD2 (6 bases). CDR3 length: 17 amino acids. V was cut by 5 bases and J by 0 bases, with 20 bases left in between. The germline gives CDR1 SNHLY, CDR2 FYNNEI.

This clone showed up just once. The CDR3 spells CASINRDRGDYGYTF. Written as DNA, the CDR3 is TGTGCCAGCATAAACCGGGACAGGGGAGATTATGGCTACACCTTC. The chain links TRBV5-4 to TRBJ1-2; 10 bases are a match to TRBD1. The V segment lost 6 bases and the J segment 5 bases; nucleotides outside the gene matches: 10. The length of the CDR3 is 15 residues. Germline assignment: CDR1 SGHNT and CDR2 YYREEE (reference sequence).

V is TRBV5-4 and J is TRBJ2-1; TRBD2 is a possible D gene (5 bases). The V end lost 8 bases, the J end lost 0 bases, and 15 bases lay between the germline ends. Germline assignment: CDR1 SGHNT and CDR2 YYREEE (reference sequence). The CDR3 length is 15 residues. The CDR3 loop reads CASSTARDSYNEQFF. The CDR3 nucleotides read TGTGCCAGTTCGACGGCACGGGACTCCTACAATGAGCAGTTCTTC.

CDR3 loop: CASMLSMNTEAFF. The CDR3 DNA follows: TGTGCCAGCATGTTGAGCATGAACACTGAAGCTTTCTTT. The gene calls are TRBV27 and TRBJ1-1; D remains ambiguous. This CDR3 region has 13 residues. Per germline, CDR1 MNHEY and CDR2 SMNVEV (reference sequence). Deletions cut 7 bases from V and 0 bases from J, with 9 bases between.

This chain links TRBV19 with TRBJ2-5, with TRBD2 identical over 14 bases. The CDR3 loop spans 18 amino acids. CDR1 is LNHDA and CDR2 is SQIVND in the germline V gene (reference sequence). V shed 1 base, J shed 4 bases, and the junction held 8 bases outside the gene matches. The CDR3 spells CASSIGLAGGRSGETQYF. Here the CDR3 DNA reads TGTGCCAGTAGTATAGGACTAGCGGGAGGGAGATCTGGAGAGACCCAGTACTTC.

This clone was picked up one time. The V call is TRBV5-4, the J call TRBJ2-3, with 7 nucleotides matching TRBD1. Looked up from germline, CDR1 is SGHNT and CDR2 is YYREEE (reference sequence). This CDR3 has 15 residues. With V trimmed by 0 bases and J by 4 bases, 5 bases remained unmatched. The CDR3 DNA sequence: TGTGCCAGCAGCTTGGAGGGGGCGCGATCAGATACGCAGTATTTT. Translating gives CASSLEGARSDTQYF.